This T cell receptor (beta chain) was retrieved from a study of CD8+ T cells in alopecia areata. The V gene lost 6 bases and the J gene lost 4 bases, with 11 bases spanning the gap. The length of the CDR3 is 14 residues. Germline assignment: CDR1 NNHDY and CDR2 SYVADS. It was cDNA, reverse transcribed from extracted RNA, that served as the sequencing template. Here immunoSEQ multiplex PCR was the method, and the copy in TCRdb shows in-frame clones only, minus some. The specimen has under 350,000 clones, none found just once. In its sample, this clone was seen a few times. Gene names are the mouse ones. The CDR3 extends 3 residues past the end of the read, so its final part is completed from the germline J gene. After pooling, cutaneous lymph node cells were sorted with CD4, CD8alpha, NKG2D, NKG2ACE and other markers.

V is TRBV13-3 and J is TRBJ1-6; D is possibly TRBD1 (6 bases). TRBJ1-6 is treated as an ORF (open reading frame) with a function not yet certain. Sequenced: CD4+ T cells sorted from a lymph node. This TCR came from a C3H/HeJ mouse with alopecia areata. This line is of MHC haplotype H2-k. The covered CDR3 bases are TGTGCCAGCAAAAGGGGACAATATAATTCGCCC. Translation gives CASKRGQYNSP. The full-length CDR3 reads as CASKRGQYNSPLYF.